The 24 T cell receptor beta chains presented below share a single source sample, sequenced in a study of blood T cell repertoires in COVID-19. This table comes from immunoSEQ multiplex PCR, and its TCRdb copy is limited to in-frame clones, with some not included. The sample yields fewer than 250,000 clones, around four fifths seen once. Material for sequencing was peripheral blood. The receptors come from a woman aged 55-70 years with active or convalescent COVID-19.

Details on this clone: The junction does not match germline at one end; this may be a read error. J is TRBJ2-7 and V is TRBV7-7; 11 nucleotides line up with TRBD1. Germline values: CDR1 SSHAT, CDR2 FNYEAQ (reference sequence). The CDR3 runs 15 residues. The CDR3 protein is CASSQGTGGAYEQYF. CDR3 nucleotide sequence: TGTGCTAGCAGCCAAGGGACAGGGGGGGCCTACGAGCAGTACTTC.

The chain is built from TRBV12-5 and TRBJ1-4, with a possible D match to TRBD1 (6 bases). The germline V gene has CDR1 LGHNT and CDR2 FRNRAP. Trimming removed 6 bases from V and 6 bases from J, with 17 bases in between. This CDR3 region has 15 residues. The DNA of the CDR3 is TGTGCTAGTGGCCCCGCAGGGGCCAGCGATGAAAAACTGTTTTTT. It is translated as CASGPAGASDEKLFF.

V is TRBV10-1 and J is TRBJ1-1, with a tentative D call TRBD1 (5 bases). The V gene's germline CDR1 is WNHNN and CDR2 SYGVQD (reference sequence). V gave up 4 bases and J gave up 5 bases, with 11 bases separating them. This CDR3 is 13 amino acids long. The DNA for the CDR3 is TGCGCCAGCAGTGCTCAGGGTAGGACTGAAGCTTTCTTT. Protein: CASSAQGRTEAFF.

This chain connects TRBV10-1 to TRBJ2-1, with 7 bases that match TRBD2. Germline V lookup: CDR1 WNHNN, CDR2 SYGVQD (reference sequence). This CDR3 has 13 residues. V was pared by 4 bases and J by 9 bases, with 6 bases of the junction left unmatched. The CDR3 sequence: CASSGTWGGEQFF. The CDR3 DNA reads TGCGCCAGCAGTGGTACTTGGGGGGGTGAGCAGTTCTTC.

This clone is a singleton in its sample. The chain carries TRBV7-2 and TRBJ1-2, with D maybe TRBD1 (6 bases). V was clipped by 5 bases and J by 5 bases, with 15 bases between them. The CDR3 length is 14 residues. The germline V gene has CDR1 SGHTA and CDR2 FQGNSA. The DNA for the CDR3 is TGTGCCAGCAGCCTCAGATCAGGGGAGTATGGCTACACCTTC. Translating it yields CASSLRSGEYGYTF.

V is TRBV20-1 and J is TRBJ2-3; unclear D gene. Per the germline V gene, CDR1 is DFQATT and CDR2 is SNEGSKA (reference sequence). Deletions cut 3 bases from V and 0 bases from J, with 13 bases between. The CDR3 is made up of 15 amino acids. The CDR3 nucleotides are TGCAGTGCTAGTGACGCTTCGACTAGCACAGATACGCAGTATTTT. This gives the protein CSASDASTSTDTQYF.

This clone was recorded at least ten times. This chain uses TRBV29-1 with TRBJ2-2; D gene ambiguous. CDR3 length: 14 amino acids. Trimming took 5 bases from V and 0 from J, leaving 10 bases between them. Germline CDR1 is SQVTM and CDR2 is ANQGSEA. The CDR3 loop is CSVLPSANTGELFF. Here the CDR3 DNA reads TGCAGCGTTCTCCCCAGCGCGAACACCGGGGAGCTGTTTTTT.

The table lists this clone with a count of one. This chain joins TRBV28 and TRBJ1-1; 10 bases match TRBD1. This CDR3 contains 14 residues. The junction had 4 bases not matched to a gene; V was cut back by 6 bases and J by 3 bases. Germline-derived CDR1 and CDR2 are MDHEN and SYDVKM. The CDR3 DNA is TGTGCCAGCAGGACAGGACAGGGGGACACTGAAGCTTTCTTT. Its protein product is CASRTGQGDTEAFF.

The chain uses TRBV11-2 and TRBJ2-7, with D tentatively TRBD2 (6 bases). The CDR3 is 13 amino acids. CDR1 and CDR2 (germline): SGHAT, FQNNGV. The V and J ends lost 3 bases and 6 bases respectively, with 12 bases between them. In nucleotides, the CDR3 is TGTGCCAGCAGCTTGTTTTCCGGGAGCGAGCAGTACTTC. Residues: CASSLFSGSEQYF.

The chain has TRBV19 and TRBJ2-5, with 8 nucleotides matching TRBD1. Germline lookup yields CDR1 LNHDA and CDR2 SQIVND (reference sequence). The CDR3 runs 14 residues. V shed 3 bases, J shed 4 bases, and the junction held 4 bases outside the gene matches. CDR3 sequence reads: CASSIGQGRETQYF. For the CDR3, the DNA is TGTGCCAGTAGTATTGGACAGGGCCGAGAGACCCAGTACTTC.

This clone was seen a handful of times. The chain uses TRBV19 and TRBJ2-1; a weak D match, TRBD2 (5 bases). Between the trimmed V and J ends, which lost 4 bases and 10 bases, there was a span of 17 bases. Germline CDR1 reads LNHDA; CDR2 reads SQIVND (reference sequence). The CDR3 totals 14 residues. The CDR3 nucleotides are TGTGCCAGTAGTACGATGGCGGACTCCGGGGAGCAGTTCTTC. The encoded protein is CASSTMADSGEQFF.

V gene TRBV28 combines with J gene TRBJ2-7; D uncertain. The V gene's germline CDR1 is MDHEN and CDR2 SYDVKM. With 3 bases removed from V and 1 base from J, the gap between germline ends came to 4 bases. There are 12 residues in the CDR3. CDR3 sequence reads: CASSFGSYEQYV. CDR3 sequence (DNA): TGTGCCAGCAGTTTCGGGTCCTACGAGCAGTACGTC.

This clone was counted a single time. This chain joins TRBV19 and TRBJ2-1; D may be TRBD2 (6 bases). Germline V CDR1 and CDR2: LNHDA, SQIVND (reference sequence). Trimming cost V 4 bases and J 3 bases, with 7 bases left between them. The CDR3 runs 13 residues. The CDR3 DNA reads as TGTGCCAGTAGTAGGGGGGACTACAATGAGCAGTTCTTC. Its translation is CASSRGDYNEQFF.

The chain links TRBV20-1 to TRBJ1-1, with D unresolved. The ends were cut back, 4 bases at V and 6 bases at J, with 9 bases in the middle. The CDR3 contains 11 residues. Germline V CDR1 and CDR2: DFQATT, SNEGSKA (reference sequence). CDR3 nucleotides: TGCAGTGCTACCCCACAGTCTGAAGCTTTCTTT. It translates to CSATPQSEAFF.

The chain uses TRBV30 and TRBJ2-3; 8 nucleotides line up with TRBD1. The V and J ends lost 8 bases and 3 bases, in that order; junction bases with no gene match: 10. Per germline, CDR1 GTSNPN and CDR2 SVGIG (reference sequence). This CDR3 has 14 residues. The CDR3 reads CANGRQGRTDTQYF. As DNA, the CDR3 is TGTGCCAATGGGAGACAGGGGAGAACAGATACGCAGTATTTT.

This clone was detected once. The CDR3 coding sequence is TGTGCCAGTAGCCCCCTCGGGGGAGGGCAAGAGACCCAGTACTTC. Translating gives CASSPLGGGQETQYF. This chain joins TRBV19 and TRBJ2-5; TRBD2 aligns across 7 bases. Germline V lookup: CDR1 LNHDA, CDR2 SQIVND (reference sequence). CDR3 length: 15 amino acids. Trimming took 6 bases from V and 2 from J; bases not matched to a gene: 9. The full variable domain, rest sourced from reference TRBV19 and TRBJ2-5, is DGGITQSPKYLFRKEGQNVTLSCEQNLNHDAMYWYRQDPGQGLRLIYYSQIVNDFQKGDIAEGYSVSREKKESFPLTVTSAQKNPTAFYLCASSPLGGGQETQYFGPGTRLLVL.

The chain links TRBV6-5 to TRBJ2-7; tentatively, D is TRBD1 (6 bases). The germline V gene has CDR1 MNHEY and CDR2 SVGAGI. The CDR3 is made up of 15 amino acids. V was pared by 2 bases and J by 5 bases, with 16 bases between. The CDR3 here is CASSYTPAQGHEQYF. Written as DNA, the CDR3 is TGTGCCAGCAGTTACACGCCGGCACAGGGCCACGAGCAGTACTTC.

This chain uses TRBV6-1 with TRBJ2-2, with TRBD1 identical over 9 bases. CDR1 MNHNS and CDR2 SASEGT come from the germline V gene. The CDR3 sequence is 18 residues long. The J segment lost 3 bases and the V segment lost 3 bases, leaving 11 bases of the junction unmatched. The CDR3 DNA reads TGTGCCAGCAGTGATTTTCCCGGGACAGGGAGTCACACCGGGGAGCTGTTTTTT. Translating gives CASSDFPGTGSHTGELFF.

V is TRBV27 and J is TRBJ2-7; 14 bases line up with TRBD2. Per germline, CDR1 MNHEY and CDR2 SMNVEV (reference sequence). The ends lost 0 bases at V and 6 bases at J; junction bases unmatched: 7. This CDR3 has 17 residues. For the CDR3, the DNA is TGTGCCAGCAGTTTATCCGGGACTAGCGGGAGTCACGCCGAGCAGTACTTC. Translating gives CASSLSGTSGSHAEQYF.

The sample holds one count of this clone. CDR3 nucleotides: TGTGCCAGCAGCTTAGGGGGACTTCAAGAGACCCAGTACTTC. Protein: CASSLGGLQETQYF. The chain couples TRBV7-8 to TRBJ2-5, with D perhaps TRBD2 (6 bases). CDR3 size: 14 residues. The germline gives CDR1 SGHVS, CDR2 FQNEAQ. V lost 1 base to trimming and J lost 2 bases, with 8 bases between them.

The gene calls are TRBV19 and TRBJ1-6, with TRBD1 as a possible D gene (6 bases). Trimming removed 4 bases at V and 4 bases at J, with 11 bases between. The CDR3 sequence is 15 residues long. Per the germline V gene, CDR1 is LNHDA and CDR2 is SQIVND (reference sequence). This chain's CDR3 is CASSKWGQYNSPLHF. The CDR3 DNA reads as TGTGCCAGTAGTAAGTGGGGACAATATAATTCACCCCTCCACTTT.

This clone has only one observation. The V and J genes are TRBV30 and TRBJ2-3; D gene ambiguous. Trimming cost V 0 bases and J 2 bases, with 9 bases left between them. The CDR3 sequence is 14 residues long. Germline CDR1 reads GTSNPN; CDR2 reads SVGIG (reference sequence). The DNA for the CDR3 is TGTGCCTGGAGTGTATCACAATCCACAGATACGCAGTATTTT. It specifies CAWSVSQSTDTQYF.

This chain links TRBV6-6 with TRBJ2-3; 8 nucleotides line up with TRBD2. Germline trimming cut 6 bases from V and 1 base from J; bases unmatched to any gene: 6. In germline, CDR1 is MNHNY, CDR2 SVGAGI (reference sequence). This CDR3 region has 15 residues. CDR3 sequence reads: CASSAAGGRTDTQYF. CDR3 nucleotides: TGTGCCAGCAGCGCCGCGGGGGGACGCACAGATACGCAGTATTTT.

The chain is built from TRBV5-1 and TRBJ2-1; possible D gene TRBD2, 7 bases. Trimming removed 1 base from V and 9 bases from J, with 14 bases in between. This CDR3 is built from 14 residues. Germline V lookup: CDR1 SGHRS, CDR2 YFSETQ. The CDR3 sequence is CASSLWGAGAEQFF. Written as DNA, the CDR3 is TGCGCCAGCAGCTTGTGGGGGGCGGGAGCTGAGCAGTTCTTC.